This T cell receptor beta chain stems from a study of T cells in Graves' hyperthyroidism and ophthalmopathy. Study-wide background: Peripheral blood samples were taken at initial diagnosis, prior to any treatment.

Study-level points and caveats: Within blood appeared most thyroid clonotypes that had expanded above 0.001.

The CDR3 is made up of 17 amino acids. V lost 4 bases and J 7 bases, leaving 23 bases between the germline ends. CDR1 and CDR2 (germline): GTSNPN, SVGIG (reference sequence). From RNA transcripts, TCR beta CDR3 regions were amplified. Carried out on the TCR CDR3, a first-round RT-PCR used the HTBI primer set. Via MiXCR, TCRdb re-called the multiplex PCR reads, giving one row per CDR3 protein. In the table there are about 92,000 distinct CDR3 sequences, 51% of which are singletons. Graves' hyperthyroidism showing no ophthalmopathy progression within 18 months was considered stable. Newly diagnosed hyperthyroidism patients aged 18 to 65 years had disease lasting under 2 months. This clonotype has at least ten counts. The antigen is not known.

This TCR was recovered from a woman between 40 and 50 years old with Graves' hyperthyroidism. The specimen sequenced was blood. This chain links TRBV30 with TRBJ1-6; perhaps TRBD1 as D (5 bases). This CDR3 is CAWTRGRSGWINSPLHF. The CDR3 region has the DNA TGTGCCTGGACAAGAGGACGCTCAGGGTGGATAAATTCACCCCTCCACTTT.